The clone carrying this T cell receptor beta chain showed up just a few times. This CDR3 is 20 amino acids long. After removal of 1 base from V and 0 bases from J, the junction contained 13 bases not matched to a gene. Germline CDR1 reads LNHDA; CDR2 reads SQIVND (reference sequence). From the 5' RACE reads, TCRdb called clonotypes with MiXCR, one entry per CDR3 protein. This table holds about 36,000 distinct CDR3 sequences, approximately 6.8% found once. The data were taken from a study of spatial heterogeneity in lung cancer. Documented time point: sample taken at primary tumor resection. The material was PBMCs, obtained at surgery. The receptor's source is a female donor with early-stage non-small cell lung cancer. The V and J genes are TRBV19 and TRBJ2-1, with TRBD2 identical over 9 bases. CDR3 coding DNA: TGTGCCAGTAGTATAGTAGGGACTAGCTACCTTCCCAGCTCCTACAATGAGCAGTTCTTC. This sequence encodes CASSIVGTSYLPSSYNEQFF. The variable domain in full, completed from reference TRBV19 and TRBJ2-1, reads DGGITQSPKYLFRKEGQNVTLSCEQNLNHDAMYWYRQDPGQGLRLIYYSQIVNDFQKGDIAEGYSVSREKKESFPLTVTSAQKNPTAFYLCASSIVGTSYLPSSYNEQFFGPGTRLTVL.